This TCR beta chain was obtained from a study of blood T cell repertoires in COVID-19. The CDR3 consists of 15 residues. Looked up from germline, CDR1 is SGHDN and CDR2 is FVKESK. Trimming removed 8 bases from V and 5 bases from J; junction bases left unmatched: 11. Data came from immunoSEQ multiplex PCR; TCRdb stores just in-frame clones and leaves some out. The sample includes about 70,000 clones, just over 90% of them seen just once. This clone was counted a single time. V gene TRBV14 combines with J gene TRBJ2-2; 7 nucleotides agree with TRBD1. This TCR came from a man aged 50 to 59 with COVID-19, enrolled during active disease. The sample comprised peripheral blood. The CDR3 DNA sequence: TGTGCCAGCTCCCCCCTTACAGGGGTTACCGGGGAGCTGTTTTTT. Translating it yields CASSPLTGVTGELFF.